Reported below is one T cell receptor beta chain. Its cognate antigen is unknown. This entry belongs to a study of Ad26.COV2.S vaccination and SARS-CoV-2 variants. Overall study: A COV1001 Ad26.COV2.S trial-arm participant provided the sample. Recipients of Ad26.COV2.S got it intramuscularly, once or twice 56 days apart.

The treatment is: about 20 received Ad26.COV2.S at low or high dose, single or two shots; 5 received placebo; per-sample allocation not given. Material that was analyzed had been drawn on day 63 after the first vaccine or placebo injection. Repertoires were generated with immunoSEQ multiplex PCR, while TCRdb's copy carries only in-frame clones and drops some. The sample has around 420,000 clones, over 75% seen once. Between the trimmed V and J ends, which lost 2 bases and 6 bases, there was a span of 9 bases. CDR1 and CDR2 (germline): SGHDT, YYEEEE. The CDR3 has 14 amino acids. General study findings and limits: Similar non-spike TCR breadth was observed in recipients of vaccine and of placebo. Estimates derived from TCR breadth and depth analyses may have underestimated total T cell responses.

The specimen comprised peripheral blood, sampled in a trial of Ad26.COV2.S vaccine versus placebo. The chain is built from TRBV5-6 and TRBJ1-6; no clear D gene. This clonotype was obtained from a person between 18 and 59 years old who received the Ad26.COV2.S COVID-19 vaccine or a placebo. CDR3 residues: CASSFPGCNSPLHF. Here the CDR3 DNA reads TGTGCCAGCAGCTTTCCGGGGTGTAATTCACCCCTCCACTTT.